The 21 T cell receptor beta chains presented below share a single source sample, sequenced in a study of blood T cell repertoires in COVID-19. Clones were sequenced by immunoSEQ multiplex PCR, and TCRdb holds only the in-frame ones, with some missing. The table has 150,000 to 200,000 clones, nearly 85% seen once. Sample: peripheral blood. These receptors were obtained from a woman in her thirties with acute or convalescent COVID-19.

The chain links TRBV7-9 to TRBJ2-7, with 10 bases fitting TRBD1. Germline V gene data show CDR1 as SEHNR and CDR2 as FQNEAQ (reference sequence). V shed 4 bases and J 6 bases; nucleotides not matched to a gene: 12. The CDR3 sequence is 16 residues long. CDR3 amino acids: CASSWTPGQGLGEQYF. As DNA, the CDR3 is TGTGCCAGCAGCTGGACCCCGGGACAGGGGTTGGGCGAGCAGTACTTC.

This clone turned up a few times. DNA of the CDR3: TGTGCCAGCAGCTTAGGGACAGATAATTCACCCCTCCACTTT. The encoded protein is CASSLGTDNSPLHF. The chain recombines TRBV11-3 with TRBJ1-6; D may be TRBD1 (6 bases). This CDR3 is built from 14 residues. V was pared by 1 base and J by 5 bases, with 6 bases between. CDR1 SGHNT and CDR2 YENEEA come from the germline V gene.

This chain uses TRBV7-9 with TRBJ2-1, with 10 positions matching TRBD2. Germline-derived CDR1 and CDR2 are SEHNR and FQNEAQ (reference sequence). V shed 6 bases and J 1 base; nucleotides not matched to a gene: 6. The CDR3 is made up of 16 amino acids. The CDR3 here is CASRPLAGASYNEQFF. DNA for the CDR3: TGTGCCAGCAGACCGCTAGCGGGAGCTTCCTACAATGAGCAGTTCTTC.

This chain connects TRBV5-1 to TRBJ2-2, with 9 bases identical to TRBD1. Trimming cost V 6 bases and J 6 bases; bases outside gene matches: 21. Germline-derived CDR1 and CDR2 are SGHRS and YFSETQ. The CDR3 has 19 amino acids. The CDR3 is CASTYLGRTGQGIAGELFF. DNA of the CDR3: TGCGCCAGCACTTACCTGGGCCGAACGGGACAGGGTATCGCCGGGGAGCTGTTTTTT.

This clone was recorded once. The V call is TRBV6-2 or TRBV6-3, the J call TRBJ1-1, with a weak D call TRBD1 (5 bases). The V gene's germline CDR1 is MNHEY and CDR2 SVGEGT. The CDR3 consists of 13 residues. V shed 4 bases and J shed 5 bases, with 11 bases lying between them. CDR3 in amino acids: CASSFTGLTEAFF. The CDR3 bases are TGTGCCAGCAGTTTTACAGGACTAACTGAAGCTTTCTTT.

J is TRBJ2-7 and V is TRBV6-6; 7 nucleotides agree with TRBD1. Trimming cost V 7 bases and J 2 bases; bases outside gene matches: 11. CDR1 is MNHNY and CDR2 is SVGAGI in the germline V gene (reference sequence). This CDR3 region has 15 residues. As DNA, the CDR3 is TGTGCCAGCACTTTTAGGCACAGGGGCACCTACGAGCAGTACTTC. Protein: CASTFRHRGTYEQYF.

The chain links TRBV9 to TRBJ2-2; 12 bases are shared with TRBD2. CDR3 length: 19 residues. Germline-derived CDR1 and CDR2 are SGDLS and YYNGEE. The J segment lost 0 bases and the V segment lost 0 bases, leaving 6 bases of the junction unmatched. The CDR3, as DNA: TGTGCCAGCAGCGTAGTAGGACTAGCGGGACCAGCGAACACCGGGGAGCTGTTTTTT. Translated, it gives CASSVVGLAGPANTGELFF.

The genes are TRBV19 and TRBJ2-5; D is unresolved. V lost 3 bases, J lost 4 bases, and 9 bases lay in between. In germline, CDR1 is LNHDA, CDR2 SQIVND (reference sequence). The CDR3 is made up of 13 amino acids. This CDR3 is CASSMVPGETQYF. The DNA for the CDR3 is TGTGCCAGTAGTATGGTCCCGGGAGAGACCCAGTACTTC.

The J gene is TRBJ1-4, the V gene TRBV6-2 or TRBV6-3, with a tentative D call TRBD1 (5 bases). The ends were cut back, 5 bases at V and 0 bases at J, with 7 bases in the middle. Germline values: CDR1 MNHEY, CDR2 SVGEGT. The CDR3 is 14 residues long. The CDR3 DNA is TGTGCCAGCAGTCGGACAACAACTAATGAAAAACTGTTTTTT. Protein: CASSRTTTNEKLFF.

This chain joins TRBV29-1 and TRBJ2-7; D perhaps matches TRBD1 (5 bases). Germline V gene sequence: CDR1 SQVTM, CDR2 ANQGSEA. The CDR3 runs to 13 residues. V was cut by 6 bases and J by 2 bases, with 14 bases left in between. Here the CDR3 DNA reads TGCAGCGTATCCCAGGGTCGGCCCTACGAGCAGTACTTC. It translates to CSVSQGRPYEQYF.

The chain couples TRBV6-2 or TRBV6-3 to TRBJ2-1, with TRBD1 matching over 8 bases. V dropped 3 bases and J dropped 8; count of bases not matched to a gene: 9. Germline CDR1 is MNHEY and CDR2 is SVGEGT. CDR3 length: 15 amino acids. The CDR3 here is CASSYGAGGKHEQFF. The CDR3 bases are TGTGCCAGCAGTTATGGGGCAGGGGGCAAACATGAGCAGTTCTTC.

The rearrangement uses TRBV7-9 and TRBJ1-4, with a tentative D call TRBD1 (6 bases). Germline V gives CDR1 SEHNR, CDR2 FQNEAQ (reference sequence). V was pared by 5 bases and J by 8 bases, with 18 bases between. The CDR3 consists of 15 residues. The CDR3 DNA sequence: TGTGCCAGCAGCGACACCGGGACATTTTCCGAAAAACTGTTTTTT. It yields the protein CASSDTGTFSEKLFF.

The V call is TRBV7-9, the J call TRBJ2-1; the match to TRBD1 covers 8 bases. Trimming took 5 bases from V and 4 from J; bases not matched to a gene: 10. CDR1 and CDR2 (germline): SEHNR, FQNEAQ (reference sequence). This CDR3 has 16 amino acids. The CDR3 spells CASSARQGPYYNEQFF. The CDR3 DNA reads TGTGCCAGCAGCGCCCGACAGGGGCCCTATTACAATGAGCAGTTCTTC.

This chain links TRBV19 with TRBJ1-1; 7 bases map to TRBD1. Unmatched junction bases numbered 3, after V lost 4 bases and J lost 4 bases. CDR1 and CDR2 (germline): LNHDA, SQIVND (reference sequence). The CDR3 spans 13 residues. In DNA, the CDR3 is TGTGCCAGTAGTAGACAGGGCAGCACTGAAGCTTTCTTT. This codes for CASSRQGSTEAFF.

V is TRBV2 and J is TRBJ1-5; 11 bases fit TRBD1. Per germline, CDR1 SNHLY and CDR2 FYNNEI. This CDR3 contains 14 residues. V was clipped by 11 bases and J by 6 bases; unmatched bases: 9. The CDR3 DNA reads TGTGCCTCTCGGGGCGGACAGGGGGCTCAGCCCCAGCATTTT. Its protein product is CASRGGQGAQPQHF.

The chain recombines TRBV30 with TRBJ1-2; D remains ambiguous. In germline, CDR1 is GTSNPN, CDR2 SVGIG (reference sequence). Deletions cut 0 bases from V and 8 bases from J, with 10 bases between. The CDR3 totals 12 residues. The CDR3 DNA follows: TGTGCCTGGAGTGTATCCTCCTACGGCTACACCTTC. Encoded protein: CAWSVSSYGYTF.

This clone was seen a few times. The genes are TRBV5-4 and TRBJ2-7; a weak D match, TRBD2 (6 bases). Trimming shortened V by 2 bases and J by 0 bases, and 6 bases separated the two germline ends. There are 13 residues in the CDR3. Germline-derived CDR1 and CDR2 are SGHNT and YYREEE (reference sequence). The CDR3 DNA is TGTGCCAGCAGCTTTAGCGGCTCCTACGAGCAGTACTTC. Translation gives CASSFSGSYEQYF.

The chain links TRBV7-6 to TRBJ1-5; weak D call: TRBD1 (5 bases). With 3 bases removed from V and 5 bases from J, the gap between germline ends came to 20 bases. Germline V CDR1 and CDR2: SGHVS, FNYEAQ. The CDR3 length is 17 residues. The CDR3 region has the DNA TGTGCCAGCAGCTTCCGTTCAGGGATTGGGTTCGATCAGCCCCAGCATTTT. Translating gives CASSFRSGIGFDQPQHF.

The rearrangement links TRBV30 to TRBJ2-3; 8 nucleotides line up with TRBD2. Looked up from germline, CDR1 is GTSNPN and CDR2 is SVGIG (reference sequence). V was clipped by 2 bases and J by 3 bases; unmatched bases: 7. The CDR3 contains 15 residues. CDR3 region: CAWSPGTSETDTQYF. The DNA for the CDR3 is TGTGCCTGGAGTCCAGGGACTAGTGAAACAGATACGCAGTATTTT.

This chain uses TRBV28 with TRBJ2-7; no definite D call. Trimming removed 10 bases from V and 3 bases from J, with 7 bases in between. CDR1 and CDR2 (germline): MDHEN, SYDVKM. The CDR3 is made up of 10 amino acids. The CDR3 coding sequence is TGTGCCACCGGTAACTACGAGCAGTACTTC. Translation: CATGNYEQYF.

This clone appeared a single time. This chain uses TRBV2 with TRBJ2-5; TRBD2 agrees at 8 bases. The CDR3 loop spans 13 amino acids. CDR1 SNHLY and CDR2 FYNNEI come from the germline V gene. Trimming at V came to 5 bases and at J to 6 bases, leaving 5 bases not matched to a gene. CDR3 residues: CASSSGSGKTQYF. The CDR3 coding sequence is TGTGCCAGCAGTAGCGGGAGTGGGAAGACCCAGTACTTC.